A single sample gave rise to the 22 T cell receptor beta chains below, sequenced in a study of blood T cell repertoires in COVID-19. The protocol was immunoSEQ multiplex PCR, while the TCRdb copy is restricted to in-frame clones and leaves out a portion. This table holds just over 95,000 clones, around 81% found once. The sample taken for sequencing was peripheral blood. Receptor source: a man aged 55-75 years with acute or convalescent COVID-19.

This chain connects TRBV11-2 to TRBJ1-1, with D uncertain. V lost 5 bases to trimming and J lost 2 bases, with 12 bases between them. This CDR3 comprises 14 residues. Germline CDR1 reads SGHAT; CDR2 reads FQNNGV. The DNA for the CDR3 is TGTGCCAGCAGCGCCGGACTCCATAACACTGAAGCTTTCTTT. Encoded protein: CASSAGLHNTEAFF.

As regards this clone: The same CDR3 also results from other DNA sequences found in this sample. This chain uses TRBV5-1 with TRBJ1-1; weak D call: TRBD1 (5 bases). V gave up 2 bases and J gave up 3 bases, with 11 bases separating them. Germline V gives CDR1 SGHRS, CDR2 YFSETQ. The CDR3 consists of 14 residues. This CDR3 reads CASSLVGGDTEAFF. The CDR3 bases are TGCGCCAGCAGCTTAGTGGGAGGGGACACTGAAGCTTTCTTT. Complete variable domain (other parts from reference TRBV5-1 and TRBJ1-1): KAGVTQTPRYLIKTRGQQVTLSCSPISGHRSVSWYQQTPGQGLQFLFEYFSETQRNKGNFPGRFSGRQFSNSRSEMNVSTLELGDSALYLCASSLVGGDTEAFFGQGTRLTVV.

The chain couples TRBV10-3 to TRBJ2-3, with 7 bases identical to TRBD2. The CDR3 length is 16 residues. V was pared by 0 bases and J by 5 bases, with 8 bases of the junction left unmatched. The V gene's germline CDR1 is ENHRY and CDR2 SYGVKD. In DNA, the CDR3 is TGTGCCATCAGTGAGTCCCGGGGGAGGGCCGGAGATACGCAGTATTTT. Its translation: CAISESRGRAGDTQYF.

The rearrangement uses TRBV6-5 and TRBJ1-5, with TRBD1 identical over 7 bases. CDR1 and CDR2 from the germline V gene are MNHEY and SVGAGI. V lost 4 bases, J lost 5 bases, and 5 bases stayed unmatched. The CDR3 contains 14 residues. This CDR3 is CASSSTGEDQPQHF. The CDR3 DNA follows: TGTGCCAGCAGTTCCACAGGGGAAGATCAGCCCCAGCATTTT.

This rearrangement joins TRBV6-6 to TRBJ1-1; D is undetermined. The germline gives CDR1 MNHNY, CDR2 SVGAGI (reference sequence). Trimming left V 6 bases short and J 11 bases short, with 19 bases between. The CDR3 totals 13 residues. The CDR3 spells CASSQAYGWMAFF. CDR3 DNA sequence: TGTGCCAGCAGCCAGGCGTATGGTTGGATGGCTTTCTTT.

V and J are TRBV5-1 and TRBJ1-3; D is unresolved. The V and J ends lost 4 bases and 1 base respectively, with 15 bases between them. CDR1 and CDR2 from the germline V gene are SGHRS and YFSETQ. This CDR3 is built from 16 residues. CDR3 nucleotide sequence: TGCGCCAGCAGCCTCGGAGACGGAGATTCTGGAAACACCATATATTTT. It specifies CASSLGDGDSGNTIYF.

This sequence joins TRBV24-1 and TRBJ2-1; 8 bases are a match to TRBD2. CDR1 KGHDR and CDR2 SFDVKD come from the germline V gene. CDR3 length: 13 residues. Trimming removed 3 bases from V and 16 bases from J; junction bases left unmatched: 10. For the CDR3, the DNA is TGTGCCACCAGTGATCAGGGAGCGGGAGATTTTTTCTTC. This encodes CATSDQGAGDFFF.

V usage is TRBV10-3 and J usage is TRBJ1-1; TRBD1 agrees at 7 bases. Germline values: CDR1 ENHRY, CDR2 SYGVKD. Germline trimming cut 0 bases from V and 6 bases from J; bases unmatched to any gene: 10. The CDR3 loop spans 16 amino acids. The CDR3 DNA reads as TGTGCCATCAGTGAGTCAGGAAGGGCAGGGGGGTCTGAAGCTTTCTTT. Its translation is CAISESGRAGGSEAFF.

Details on this clone: The junction departs from germline at one end; a sequencing error may be responsible. This chain uses TRBV9 with TRBJ2-3, with D perhaps TRBD2 (5 bases). The CDR3 totals 15 residues. The germline V gene encodes CDR1 SGDLS and CDR2 YYNGEE. CDR3 in DNA: TGTGTCAGCAGCGCAGCAGGAGCGGGCACAGATACGCAGTATTTT. As protein: CVSSAAGAGTDTQYF.

This clone showed up just a few times. The chain couples TRBV30 to TRBJ1-6; D not resolved. Trimming took off 2 bases at V and 7 bases at J, with 6 bases between the two ends. The germline V gene has CDR1 GTSNPN and CDR2 SVGIG (reference sequence). CDR3 length equals 12 residues. CDR3 in amino acids: CAWSTRNSPLHF. In nucleotides, the CDR3 is TGTGCCTGGAGTACGAGGAATTCACCCCTCCACTTT. Together with reference TRBV30 and TRBJ1-6, the CDR3 gives the full variable domain: SQTIHQWPATLVQPVGSPLSLECTVEGTSNPNLYWYRQAAGRGLQLLFYSVGIGQISSEVPQNLSASRPQDRQFILSSKKLLLSDSGFYLCAWSTRNSPLHFGNGTRLTVT.

The V gene is TRBV2, the J gene TRBJ1-1, with D possibly being TRBD1 (5 bases). Germline CDR1 SNHLY, CDR2 FYNNEI. This CDR3 contains 12 residues. Trimming left V 7 bases short and J 1 base short, with 7 bases between. CDR3 nucleotides: TGTGCCAGCACTCAGGGGAACACTGAAGCTTTCTTT. It yields the protein CASTQGNTEAFF.

V is TRBV3-1 (or the pseudogene TRBV3-2) and J is TRBJ2-1; 10 nucleotides match TRBD2. Germline CDR1 and CDR2: LGHDT and YNNKEL (reference sequence). The CDR3 length is 16 residues. The trim removed 6 bases at V and 9 bases at J, leaving 14 bases unmatched. CDR3 residues: CASSPAASGSLGEQFF. CDR3 bases: TGTGCCAGCAGTCCGGCGGCTAGCGGGAGTTTGGGTGAGCAGTTCTTC.

The chain couples TRBV18 to TRBJ1-5, with 12 bases matching TRBD1. Germline trimming cut 3 bases from V and 4 bases from J; bases unmatched to any gene: 1. Per germline, CDR1 KGHSH and CDR2 LQKENI. The CDR3 spans 15 residues. The CDR3 coding sequence is TGTGCCAGCTCACCGGGACAGGGGGCTAATCAGCCCCAGCATTTT. Protein product: CASSPGQGANQPQHF. The whole variable domain, remainder taken from reference TRBV18 and TRBJ1-5, is NAGVMQNPRHLVRRRGQEARLRCSPMKGHSHVYWYRQLPEEGLKFMVYLQKENIIDESGMPKERFSAEFPKEGPSILRIQQVVRGDSAAYFCASSPGQGANQPQHFGDGTRLSIL.

V is TRBV28 and J is TRBJ2-3, with a weak D call TRBD1 (5 bases). Per germline, CDR1 MDHEN and CDR2 SYDVKM. The CDR3 has 17 residues. V dropped 6 bases and J dropped 0 bases, with 19 bases sitting between them. The CDR3 DNA reads TGTGCCAGCAGCCCCTACCTCGACAGATCTAGCACAGATACGCAGTATTTT. This translates into CASSPYLDRSSTDTQYF.

The chain couples TRBV19 to TRBJ1-5; D is undetermined. Germline-derived CDR1 and CDR2 are LNHDA and SQIVND (reference sequence). CDR3 length: 17 amino acids. V shed 8 bases and J shed 2 bases, with 22 bases lying between them. CDR3 DNA sequence: TGTGCCAGTGATTTCCGGCGGGCACCTTATGGCAATCAGCCCCAGCATTTT. Protein sequence: CASDFRRAPYGNQPQHF.

The chain links TRBV6-4 to TRBJ1-4, with D hard to call. Germline CDR1 and CDR2: MRHNA and SNTAGT. The CDR3 has 14 residues. Trimming stripped 10 bases from V and 3 bases from J, with 15 bases between. The DNA for the CDR3 is TGTGCCAAAGACTACCGGGTTTCTAATGAAAAACTGTTTTTT. As protein: CAKDYRVSNEKLFF.

The chain uses TRBV6-6 and TRBJ2-1; D is perhaps TRBD1 (6 bases). From germline, CDR1 is MNHNY and CDR2 SVGAGI (reference sequence). The CDR3 covers 15 residues. Trimming took 5 bases from V and 4 from J, leaving 15 bases between them. The CDR3 reads CASSHALGQYNEQFF. CDR3 nucleotide sequence: TGTGCCAGCAGTCATGCCCTCGGACAGTACAATGAGCAGTTCTTC.

The chain uses TRBV30 and TRBJ1-2; D is undetermined. V was pared by 2 bases and J by 5 bases, with 6 bases between. CDR1 is GTSNPN, CDR2 SVGIG, per germline (reference sequence). The CDR3 consists of 11 residues. CDR3 amino acids: CAWSILYGYTF. In DNA, the CDR3 is TGTGCCTGGAGTATCCTTTATGGCTACACCTTC.

This clone was picked up a small number of times. This chain links TRBV2 with TRBJ1-5; D not resolved. Germline V lookup: CDR1 SNHLY, CDR2 FYNNEI. The CDR3 is 15 residues long. V lost 3 bases to trimming and J lost 6 bases, with 15 bases between them. The CDR3 DNA follows: TGTGCCAGCAGTGAGGACTGGGGAGGTGGTCAGCCCCAGCATTTT. Its protein is CASSEDWGGGQPQHF.

The chain uses TRBV18 and TRBJ1-2, with TRBD1 as a possible D gene (5 bases). V lost 3 bases, J lost 4 bases, and 15 bases lay in between. The CDR3 sequence is 15 residues long. Germline assignment: CDR1 KGHSH and CDR2 LQKENI. The CDR3 sequence: CASSPETEFFYGYTF. The CDR3 DNA follows: TGTGCCAGCTCACCCGAGACAGAGTTTTTCTATGGCTACACCTTC.

This clone appeared once. This chain connects TRBV5-1 to TRBJ2-2, with 11 bases lining up with TRBD1. There are 14 residues in the CDR3. CDR1 is SGHRS, CDR2 YFSETQ, per germline. V dropped 4 bases and J dropped 7; count of bases not matched to a gene: 3. The CDR3 coding sequence is TGCGCCAGCAGCCGGACAGGGGGCAACGGGGAGCTGTTTTTT. It specifies CASSRTGGNGELFF.

The chain couples TRBV25-1 to TRBJ1-2; TRBD1 might be the D (5 bases). Per the germline V gene, CDR1 is MGHDK and CDR2 is SYGVNS. This CDR3 contains 17 residues. Trimming took off 1 base at V and 2 bases at J, with 17 bases between the two ends. CDR3 sequence: CASSEWGTIGRNYGYTF. As DNA, the CDR3 is TGTGCCAGCAGTGAATGGGGCACCATCGGGCGGAACTATGGCTACACCTTC.